This TCR beta chain was documented in a study of blood T cell repertoires in COVID-19. Study-wide background: In each case, the material was cDNA or gDNA derived from T cells, B-cell-depleted T cells, or PBMCs.

The protocol was immunoSEQ multiplex PCR, while the TCRdb copy is restricted to in-frame clones and leaves out a portion. The sample has 150,000 to 200,000 clones; over 65% are singletons. Germline-derived CDR1 and CDR2 are LNHDA and SQIVND (reference sequence). The CDR3 has 16 residues. The V end lost 0 bases, the J end lost 0 bases, and 11 bases lay between the germline ends. This clone appeared a single time. V is TRBV19 and J is TRBJ1-2, with D possibly TRBD1 on 5 matching bases. Input material: peripheral blood. This TCR was recovered from a man in his 60s with acute or convalescent COVID-19. The CDR3 DNA reads TGTGCCAGTAGTATAGATGGAACAGGTTCTAACTATGGCTACACCTTC. This translates into CASSIDGTGSNYGYTF.